This T cell receptor beta chain stems from a study of blood T cell repertoires in COVID-19. Study-level background: Samples taken during acute and convalescent COVID-19 were collected in the United States, Italy and Spain. T cells, B-cell-depleted T cells, or PBMCs provided the cDNA or gDNA that served as material.

Per the study methods: It was from reference gene primer amplification that nucleated cell counts were estimated. The repertoire was sequenced with immunoSEQ multiplex PCR; TCRdb's copy has only in-frame clones and lacks some. V and J calls and clone size are those listed in that table; D and trimming were worked out from the DNA. The data contain over 150,000 clones, 80% to 85% of them singletons. The specimen was peripheral blood. The sequence derives from a man between 18 and 35 years old with active or convalescent COVID-19.

CDR3 bases: TGTGCCAGCAGTGAAGACCCGGGGGCTAATGAAAAACTGTTTTTT. Its translation is CASSEDPGANEKLFF. This chain connects TRBV6-1 to TRBJ1-4, with a weak D call TRBD1 (5 bases). V lost 1 base, J lost 3 bases, and 9 bases lay in between. Germline CDR1 and CDR2: MNHNS and SASEGT. CDR3 length: 15 amino acids.